This TCR beta chain is from a study of T cells in Graves' hyperthyroidism and ophthalmopathy. V was clipped by 6 bases and J by 0 bases, with 8 bases between them. CDR3 length: 14 residues. Per germline, CDR1 MDHEN and CDR2 SYDVKM. RNA transcripts served as the template for amplifying TCR beta CDR3 regions. In the first-round RT-PCR of the TCR CDR3, the HTBI primer set was used. TCRdb reanalysed the multiplex PCR reads using MiXCR and keeps one entry per CDR3 protein. The data contain roughly 740,000 distinct CDR3 sequences, roughly 15% of them seen just once; the ten biggest clones take up over 7.5%. This clonotype was detected only a few times.

The chain couples TRBV28 to TRBJ2-2; the D is unclear. This receptor was identified in a man younger than 35 with Graves' hyperthyroidism. The source material was blood. The CDR3 region is CASRITANTGELFF. CDR3 nucleotides: TGTGCCAGCAGAATAACAGCGAACACCGGGGAGCTGTTTTTT. Looking up the rest from reference TRBV28 and TRBJ2-2 gives the full variable domain: DVKVTQSSRYLVKRTGEKVFLECVQDMDHENMFWYRQDPGLGLRLIYFSYDVKMKEKGDIPEGYSVSREKKERFSLILESASTNQTSMYLCASRITANTGELFFGEGSRLTVL.